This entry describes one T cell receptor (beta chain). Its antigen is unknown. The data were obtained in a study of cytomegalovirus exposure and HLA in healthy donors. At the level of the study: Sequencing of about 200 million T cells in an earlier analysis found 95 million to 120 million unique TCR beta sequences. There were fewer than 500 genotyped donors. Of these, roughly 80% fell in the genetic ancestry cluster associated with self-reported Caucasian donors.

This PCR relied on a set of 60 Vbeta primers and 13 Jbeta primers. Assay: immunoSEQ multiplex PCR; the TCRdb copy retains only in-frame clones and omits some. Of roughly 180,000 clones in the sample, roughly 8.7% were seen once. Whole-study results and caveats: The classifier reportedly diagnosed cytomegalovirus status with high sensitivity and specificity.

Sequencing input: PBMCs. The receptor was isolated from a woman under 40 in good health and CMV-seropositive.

The CDR3 is CASSDDPTGVPPYEQYF. In DNA, the CDR3 is TGTGCCAGCAGTGACGACCCCACAGGGGTACCTCCCTACGAGCAGTACTTC. This chain connects TRBV6-4 to TRBJ2-7; 7 positions match TRBD1. The junction had 12 bases not matched to a gene; V was cut back by 2 bases and J by 2 bases. The CDR3 consists of 17 residues. The germline V gene has CDR1 MRHNA and CDR2 SNTAGT.